A single T cell receptor beta chain is shown here with its context. Its target is unknown. V lost 3 bases, J lost 4 bases, and 15 bases lay in between. The length of the CDR3 is 15 residues. Germline CDR1 is SGHVS and CDR2 is FQNEAQ. Profiled with immunoSEQ multiplex PCR; TCRdb holds only in-frame clones, not every one. The table shows some 1.5 million clones, with 95% to 99% occurring only once. The data belong to a study of shared clonotypes between healthy human individuals. Regarding the study as a whole: Clonotype sharing across four donors was observed for 4% to 5.5% of naive CD4 clonotypes. Estimated richness was generally greater in naive than memory subsets.

Caucasian adults residing in Nashville, Tennessee made up all the donors. This clonotype was obtained from a man aged 30 to 39 in good health. Material: naive CD4+ T cells sorted from blood. As for subset: CD45RA+ positively selected. V gene TRBV7-8 combines with J gene TRBJ1-2; D call uncertain. CDR3 sequence: CASSFLPRTGYGYTF. CDR3 sequence (DNA): TGTGCCAGCAGCTTTCTCCCACGGACTGGCTATGGCTACACCTTC.